This is a list of T cell receptor beta chains from one sample in a study of CD8+CD57+ T cells in acquired aplastic anemia. One entry per CDR3 protein results from TCRdb running MiXCR on the reads. In the table there are more than 250,000 distinct CDR3 sequences, 45% to 65% of which are singletons. Source material: sorted CD4+, CD8+, or CD8+CD57+ T cells (not recorded which) from PBMCs. The receptors shown here come from a human donor with severe aplastic anemia or a healthy control (not recorded which). CDR3s include the opening cysteine and the closing phenylalanine or tryptophan.

cdr3_aa | v_call | cdr3_length
CASSQDQGSRSYEQYF | TRBV4-1 | 16
CASSYAVSTNYGYTF | TRBV6-2/TRBV6-3 | 15
CSVEAQGQGMTDTQYF | TRBV29-1 | 16
CASEGGGGYTF | TRBV24-1 | 11
CASSDRSGGTGELFF | TRBV2 | 15
CASSLVAGGSNQPQHF | TRBV11-2 | 16
CSVPFPGGPYGYTF | TRBV29-1 | 14
CSARRGQGINTGELFF | TRBV20-1 | 16
CASSRGRTSGETQYF | TRBV19 | 15
CAIRATGGGETQYF | TRBV10-3 | 14
CASSLFPRREQYF | TRBV7-2 | 13
CASSLGTGISNQPQHF | TRBV7-2 | 16
CSVQGVAGNTGELFF | TRBV29-1 | 15
CASSVVARSYEQYF | TRBV5-4 | 14
CSVEKLAGEQYF | TRBV29-1 | 12
CSAKLQGASATDTQYF | TRBV29-1 | 16
CASSRHPLSAQTQYF | TRBV7-8 | 15
CASRRLAGAQETQYF | TRBV2 | 15
CASSWRDEIEAFF | TRBV12-3/TRBV12-4 | 13
CASSINSGGTPYEQYF | TRBV5-5 | 16
CASSRGSSGGDQPQHF | TRBV19 | 16
CASRPGTGTSDSLEQYF | TRBV12-3/TRBV12-4 | 17
CATSDSPLYNEQFF | TRBV24-1 | 14
CASSTTSGGTYEQYF | TRBV19 | 15
CASSAGSLVWGYTF | TRBV2 | 14
CASSIWGGRRSYETQYF | TRBV19 | 17
CATSDAGGQNSNEQFF | TRBV24-1 | 16
CASSPRPLAGELFF | TRBV7-3 | 14
CASRGSALSYTDTQYF | TRBV28 | 16
CSAAGQDYEQYF | TRBV20-1 | 12
CASSLAPQETQYF | TRBV7-7 | 13
CASSLAFLTSGGAKETQYF | TRBV12-3/TRBV12-4 | 19
CASSQLAGGGDTQYF | TRBV5-1 | 15
CSASGTSGYNEQFF | TRBV20-1 | 14
CAISELQANSPLHF | TRBV6-5 | 14
CASSTEGKETQYDNSPLHF | TRBV7-9 | 19
CASRFTGSAEAFF | TRBV7-2 | 13
CASKGEKLFF | TRBV25-1 | 10
CASSQDRGDNQPQHF | TRBV7-2 | 15
CAWSMIMNTEAFF | TRBV30 | 13
CASSLVLQGTNQTQYF | TRBV7-2 | 16
CSASDILGQFF | TRBV20-1 | 11
CASRGVEGGTYEQYF | TRBV10-2 | 15
CASSLWSGETYEQYF | TRBV27 | 15
CASSRGTGAYTDTQYF | TRBV7-8 | 16
CASSPGQVVVRWF | TRBV6-5 | 13
CSSSGYSQETQYF | TRBV25-1 | 13
CASSLVLAGVGELLF | TRBV7-6 | 15
CAISIAGGQEFF | TRBV10-3 | 12
CASSRREPFSEFSPLHF | TRBV12-3/TRBV12-4 | 17
CASSLESTGTQNTEAFF | TRBV5-1 | 17
CSVFGQYNEQFF | TRBV29-1 | 12
CSAIAGEGETQYF | TRBV20-1 | 13
CSSSRSMNTEAFF | TRBV20-1 | 13
CASTETGGSTGELFF | TRBV5-1 | 15
CASSLGAGLANTIYF | TRBV5-4 | 15
CASSVEGSNTGELFF | TRBV6-4 | 15
CASSPSGTGTGYTF | TRBV18 | 14